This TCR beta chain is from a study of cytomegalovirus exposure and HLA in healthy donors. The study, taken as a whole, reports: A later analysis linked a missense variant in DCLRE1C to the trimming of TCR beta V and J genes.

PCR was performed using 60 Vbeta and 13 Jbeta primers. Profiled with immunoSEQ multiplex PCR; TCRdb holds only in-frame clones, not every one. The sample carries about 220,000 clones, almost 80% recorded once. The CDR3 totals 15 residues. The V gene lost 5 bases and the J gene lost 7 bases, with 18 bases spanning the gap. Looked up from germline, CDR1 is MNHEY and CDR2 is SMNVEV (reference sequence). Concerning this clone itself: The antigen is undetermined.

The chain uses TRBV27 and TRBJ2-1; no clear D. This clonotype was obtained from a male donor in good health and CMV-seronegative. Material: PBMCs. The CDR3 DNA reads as TGTGCCAGCAGTCGTGACTCGCCTGGAGAAAATGAGCAGTTCTTC. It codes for CASSRDSPGENEQFF.